A single sample is the source of the 18 T cell receptor beta chains below, sequenced in a study of blood T cell repertoires in COVID-19. Only in-frame clones appear in the TCRdb table, and some are missing; sequencing was by immunoSEQ multiplex PCR. This table has 75,000 to 95,000 clones, about 88% appearing once. Sample: peripheral blood. The source of these receptors is an elderly woman with acute or convalescent COVID-19.

This chain joins TRBV5-4 and TRBJ2-3, with 8 bases identical to TRBD2. V shed 1 base, J shed 2 bases, and the junction held 6 bases outside the gene matches. The V gene's germline CDR1 is SGHNT and CDR2 YYREEE (reference sequence). The CDR3 covers 16 residues. The DNA of the CDR3 is TGTGCCAGCAGCTTGCGGGTAGCGGGGTACACAGATACGCAGTATTTT. Protein: CASSLRVAGYTDTQYF.

The V and J genes are TRBV27 and TRBJ2-7; the match to TRBD2 covers 11 bases. Germline V gene lookup returns CDR1 MNHEY and CDR2 SMNVEV (reference sequence). V trimming: 3 bases; J trimming: 4 bases; junction bases outside the gene matches: 5. This CDR3 region has 15 residues. The CDR3 loop is CASSFSGRAIYEQYF. In nucleotides, the CDR3 is TGTGCCAGCAGTTTTAGCGGGAGGGCCATATACGAGCAGTACTTC.

This chain connects TRBV21-1 to TRBJ1-4. TRBV21-1 has pseudogene status. The CDR3 totals 14 residues. CDR3 nucleotides: TGTGCCAGCAGCAAAGAGGGAGGGAAAGAAAAACTGTTTTTT. The encoded protein is CASSKEGGKEKLFF.

The chain has TRBV2 and TRBJ2-2; possibly TRBD1 for D (5 bases). Germline V gene lookup returns CDR1 SNHLY and CDR2 FYNNEI. Trimming removed 4 bases at V and 6 bases at J, with 12 bases between. This CDR3 contains 14 residues. Written as DNA, the CDR3 is TGTGCCAGCAGTGTAACCAGGGTACCCGGGGAGCTGTTTTTT. Protein product: CASSVTRVPGELFF.

V usage is TRBV5-4 and J usage is TRBJ1-2; TRBD1 matches 8 bases. Looked up from germline, CDR1 is SGHNT and CDR2 is YYREEE (reference sequence). CDR3 length equals 15 residues. V dropped 4 bases and J dropped 8; count of bases not matched to a gene: 13. CDR3 bases: TGTGCCAGCAGCCTCCGGGGCAGGGGGCAGGAGGGCTACACCTTC. This codes for CASSLRGRGQEGYTF.

J is TRBJ2-7 and V is TRBV7-9; 9 nucleotides match TRBD2. The CDR3 covers 17 residues. J lost 5 bases, V lost 5 bases, and 16 bases had no gene match. CDR1 and CDR2 (germline): SEHNR, FQNEAQ (reference sequence). The CDR3 spells CASSPLRGGGGRNEQYF. The CDR3 coding sequence is TGTGCCAGCAGCCCCCTAAGGGGCGGGGGGGGCCGGAACGAGCAGTACTTC. Full variable domain (remainder filled in from reference TRBV7-9 and TRBJ2-7): DTGVSQNPRHKITKRGQNVTFRCDPISEHNRLYWYRQTLGQGPEFLTYFQNEAQLEKSRLLSDRFSAERPKGSFSTLEIQRTEQGDSAMYLCASSPLRGGGGRNEQYFGPGTRLTVT.

The rearrangement joins TRBV7-3 to TRBJ2-1; 9 bases match TRBD1. Germline lookup yields CDR1 SGHTA and CDR2 FQGTGA. The CDR3 runs 15 residues. Trimming took 5 bases from V and 7 from J; bases not matched to a gene: 9. The CDR3 DNA reads as TGTGCCAGCAGCCGTGCCGGGACAGGGTTGAATGAGCAGTTCTTC. Translation: CASSRAGTGLNEQFF.

This rearrangement joins TRBV5-6 to TRBJ1-5; 12 bases map to TRBD1. The J segment lost 9 bases and the V segment lost 0 bases, leaving 7 bases of the junction unmatched. CDR3 length: 16 amino acids. Looked up from germline, CDR1 is SGHDT and CDR2 is YYEEEE. CDR3 nucleotide sequence: TGTGCCAGCAGCTTGGGGGGGACAGGGGGCTATCGGCCCCAGCATTTT. Amino acid sequence: CASSLGGTGGYRPQHF.

The V and J genes are TRBV27 and TRBJ2-7; D is possibly TRBD1 (7 bases). This CDR3 comprises 13 residues. The V gene lost 3 bases and the J gene lost 3 bases, with 9 bases spanning the gap. Germline-derived CDR1 and CDR2 are MNHEY and SMNVEV (reference sequence). CDR3 bases: TGTGCCAGCAGTTTGCAGGGGGGCTACGAGCAGTACTTC. Its protein is CASSLQGGYEQYF.

The chain is built from TRBV3-1 (or the pseudogene TRBV3-2) and TRBJ1-6; D gene uncertain. The CDR3 covers 14 residues. Per the germline V gene, CDR1 is LGHDT and CDR2 is YNNKEL (reference sequence). Trimming left V 1 base short and J 7 bases short, with 8 bases between. The CDR3 coding sequence is TGTGCCAGCAGCCAAGTTCTGAGGAATTCACCCCTCCACTTT. Translated: CASSQVLRNSPLHF.

V and J are TRBV28 and TRBJ2-7; 7 nucleotides agree with TRBD1. J lost 7 bases, V lost 5 bases, and 11 bases had no gene match. The CDR3 consists of 14 residues. From germline, CDR1 is MDHEN and CDR2 SYDVKM. CDR3 coding DNA: TGTGCCAGCAGTCCGGGACAGACAGCAGAGGAGCAGTACTTC. Amino acid sequence: CASSPGQTAEEQYF.

This clone was detected only once. CDR3 amino acids: CASSLLMRNEQFF. CDR3 DNA sequence: TGTGCCAGCAGCCTCCTGATGCGTAATGAGCAGTTCTTC. The V gene is TRBV7-2, the J gene TRBJ2-1; D is unclear. Germline CDR1 reads SGHTA; CDR2 reads FQGNSA. Trimming stripped 5 bases from V and 7 bases from J, with 12 bases between. The CDR3 extends over 13 amino acids.

Details on this clone: The junction and the germline gene differ at one end; a read error may be behind it. V is TRBV6-5 and J is TRBJ1-1, with no clear D. The CDR3 spans 13 residues. In germline, CDR1 is MNHEY, CDR2 SVGAGI. This CDR3 reads CASSYFANAEAFF. The CDR3 DNA follows: TGTGCCAGCAGTTACTTCGCGAACGCTGAAGCTTTCTTT.

The chain carries TRBV4-2 and TRBJ1-3; D is unresolved. Germline V gives CDR1 LGHNA, CDR2 YNFKEQ. The CDR3 consists of 16 residues. V gave up 0 bases and J gave up 1 base, with 10 bases separating them. This CDR3 reads CASSQDPFRSGNTIYF. As DNA, the CDR3 is TGTGCCAGCAGCCAAGATCCATTTAGATCTGGAAACACCATATATTTT.

The chain joins TRBV6-6 to TRBJ2-7; possible D gene TRBD2, 5 bases. Germline V gene lookup returns CDR1 MNHNY and CDR2 SVGAGI (reference sequence). CDR3 size: 15 residues. With 5 bases removed from V and 2 bases from J, the gap between germline ends came to 16 bases. The CDR3 coding sequence is TGTGCCAGCAGTCCCGACGGAGGAAGACCCTACGAGCAGTACTTC. Its protein product is CASSPDGGRPYEQYF.

A few counts support this clone. The genes are TRBV5-8 and TRBJ2-7; unclear D gene. The V end was cut by 2 bases, the J end by 3 bases, with 9 bases between. Germline CDR1 reads SGHTS; CDR2 reads YDEGEE. The length of the CDR3 is 13 residues. Written as DNA, the CDR3 is TGTGCCAGCAGCTTTGGGCAAAACTACGAGCAGTACTTC. As protein: CASSFGQNYEQYF.

The rearrangement joins TRBV7-9 to TRBJ1-6; 7 bases line up with TRBD1. The CDR3 has 17 amino acids. CDR1 and CDR2 from the germline V gene are SEHNR and FQNEAQ (reference sequence). V lost 5 bases to trimming and J lost 8 bases; unmatched junction nucleotides: 15. CDR3 DNA sequence: TGTGCCAGCAGCCACTTGGGACAGCCTAACGGGGATTCACCCCTCCACTTT. The encoded protein is CASSHLGQPNGDSPLHF.

Remarks on this clone: At one boundary the junction diverges from the germline segment, which might be a read error. The chain joins TRBV15 to TRBJ1-3, with TRBD1 as a possible D gene (5 bases). The length of the CDR3 is 16 residues. Germline CDR1 is LNHNV and CDR2 is YYDKDF (reference sequence). The DNA for the CDR3 is TGTGCCACCAGCCGAGAATGGGGGGGAGCTGGAAACACCATATATTTT. Protein: CATSREWGGAGNTIYF.